This record concerns one T cell receptor (beta chain) sequence. What it binds is unknown. PCR primers comprised 60 Vbeta and 13 Jbeta primers. Sequencing was performed with immunoSEQ multiplex PCR; in TCRdb, only in-frame clones are kept and a portion is missing. This sample yields roughly 180,000 clones, of which approximately 81% are seen a single time; roughly 2.1% belongs to the top ten. This CDR3 contains 13 residues. The germline V gene encodes CDR1 MNHEY and CDR2 SVGAGI. Trimming took off 6 bases at V and 1 base at J, with 7 bases between the two ends. These data belong to a study of cytomegalovirus exposure and HLA in healthy donors. Study outcomes and limitations: Rarity held for most TCR sequences, but there were some public TCRs that occurred in many donors. Cytomegalovirus association was listed for roughly 160 TCR beta chains.

Sequenced: PBMCs. The TCR was taken from a woman aged 18-30 years in good health and CMV-seropositive. The rearrangement joins TRBV6-5 to TRBJ2-1; D is possibly TRBD2 (6 bases). The CDR3 region has the DNA TGTGCCAGCAGCGGGGGTTCCTACAATGAGCAGTTCTTC. Protein sequence: CASSGGSYNEQFF.